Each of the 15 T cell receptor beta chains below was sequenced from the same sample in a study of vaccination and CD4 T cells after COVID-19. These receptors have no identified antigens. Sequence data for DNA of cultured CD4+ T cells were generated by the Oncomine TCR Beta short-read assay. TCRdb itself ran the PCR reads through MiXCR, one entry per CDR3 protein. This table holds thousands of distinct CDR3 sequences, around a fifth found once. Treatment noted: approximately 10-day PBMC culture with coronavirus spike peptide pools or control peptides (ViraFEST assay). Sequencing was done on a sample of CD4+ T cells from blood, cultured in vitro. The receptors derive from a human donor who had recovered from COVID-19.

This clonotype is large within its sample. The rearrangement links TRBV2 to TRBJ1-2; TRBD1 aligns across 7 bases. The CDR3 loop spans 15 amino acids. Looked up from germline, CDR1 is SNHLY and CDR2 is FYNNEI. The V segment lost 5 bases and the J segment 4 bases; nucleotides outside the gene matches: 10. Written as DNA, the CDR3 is TGTGCCAGCAGTTTTACTGACAGGGTGGGCTATGGCTACACCTTC. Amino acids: CASSFTDRVGYGYTF.

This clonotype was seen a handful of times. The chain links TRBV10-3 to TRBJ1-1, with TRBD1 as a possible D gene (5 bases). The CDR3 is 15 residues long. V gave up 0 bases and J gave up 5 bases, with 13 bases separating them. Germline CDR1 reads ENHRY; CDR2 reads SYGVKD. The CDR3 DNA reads TGTGCCATCAGTGAGTCTGCAGGGAGGGGAACTGAAGCTTTCTTT. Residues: CAISESAGRGTEAFF.

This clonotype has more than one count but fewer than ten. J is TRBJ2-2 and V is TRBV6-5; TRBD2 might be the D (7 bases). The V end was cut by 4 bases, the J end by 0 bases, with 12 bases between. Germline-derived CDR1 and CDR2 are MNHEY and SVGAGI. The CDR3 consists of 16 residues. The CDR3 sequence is CASSSRGGANTGELFF. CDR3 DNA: TGTGCCAGCAGTTCAAGGGGGGGGGCGAACACCGGGGAGCTGTTTTTT.

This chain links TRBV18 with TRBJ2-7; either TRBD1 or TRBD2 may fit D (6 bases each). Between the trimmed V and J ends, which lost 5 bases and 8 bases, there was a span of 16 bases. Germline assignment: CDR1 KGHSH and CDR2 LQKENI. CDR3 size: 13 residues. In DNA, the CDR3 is TGTGCCAGCTCAAGTTCCCCGGGGGCGAAGCAGTACTTC. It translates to CASSSSPGAKQYF.

The CDR3 DNA sequence: TGCAGCACGATTGCAGGGGCGAACACTGAAGCTTTCTTT. It yields the protein CSTIAGANTEAFF. The V call is TRBV29-1, the J call TRBJ1-1, with D maybe TRBD1 (6 bases). Deletions cut 8 bases from V and 1 base from J, with 14 bases between. Looked up from germline, CDR1 is SQVTM and CDR2 is ANQGSEA. The CDR3 length is 13 residues.

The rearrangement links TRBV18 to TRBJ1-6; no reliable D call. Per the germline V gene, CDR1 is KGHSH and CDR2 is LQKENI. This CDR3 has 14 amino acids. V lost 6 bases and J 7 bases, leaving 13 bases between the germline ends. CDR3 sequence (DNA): TGTGCCAGCTCCGTCGCAGGTGCCAATTCACCCCTCCACTTT. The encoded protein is CASSVAGANSPLHF.

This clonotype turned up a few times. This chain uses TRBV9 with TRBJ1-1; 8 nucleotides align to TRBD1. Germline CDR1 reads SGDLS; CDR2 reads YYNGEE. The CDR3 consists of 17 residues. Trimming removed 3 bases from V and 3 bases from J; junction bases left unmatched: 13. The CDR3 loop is CASSETGENRLHTEAFF. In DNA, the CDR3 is TGTGCCAGCAGCGAGACAGGGGAGAACCGTCTTCACACTGAAGCTTTCTTT.

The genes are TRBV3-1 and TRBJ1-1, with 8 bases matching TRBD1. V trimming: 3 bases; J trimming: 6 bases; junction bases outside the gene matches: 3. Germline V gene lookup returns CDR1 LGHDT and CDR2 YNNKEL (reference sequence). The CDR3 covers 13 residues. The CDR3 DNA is TGTGCCAGCAGCCACCTGGACAGGGCTGAAGCTTTCTTT. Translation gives CASSHLDRAEAFF.

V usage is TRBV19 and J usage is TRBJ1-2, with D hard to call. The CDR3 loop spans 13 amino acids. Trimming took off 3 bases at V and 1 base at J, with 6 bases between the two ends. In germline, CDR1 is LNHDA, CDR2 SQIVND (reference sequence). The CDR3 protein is CASSIQDNYGYTF. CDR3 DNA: TGTGCCAGTAGTATCCAGGATAACTATGGCTACACCTTC. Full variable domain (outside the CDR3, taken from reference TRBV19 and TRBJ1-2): DGGITQSPKYLFRKEGQNVTLSCEQNLNHDAMYWYRQDPGQGLRLIYYSQIVNDFQKGDIAEGYSVSREKKESFPLTVTSAQKNPTAFYLCASSIQDNYGYTFGSGTRLTVV.

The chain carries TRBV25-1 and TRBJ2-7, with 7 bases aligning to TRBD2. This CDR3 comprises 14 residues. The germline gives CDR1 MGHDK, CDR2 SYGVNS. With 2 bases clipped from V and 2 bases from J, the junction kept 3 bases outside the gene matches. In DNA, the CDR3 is TGTGCCAGCAGTGAAGAGGCGGGGGCCTACGAGCAGTACTTC. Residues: CASSEEAGAYEQYF.

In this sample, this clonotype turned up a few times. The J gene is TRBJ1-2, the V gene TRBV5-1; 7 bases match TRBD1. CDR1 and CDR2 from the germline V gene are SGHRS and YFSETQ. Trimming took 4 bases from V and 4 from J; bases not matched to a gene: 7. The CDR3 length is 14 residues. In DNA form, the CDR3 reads TGCGCCAGCAGCCAAGGGGGCGAAGGCTATGGCTACACCTTC. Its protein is CASSQGGEGYGYTF. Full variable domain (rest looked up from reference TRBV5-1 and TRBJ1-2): KAGVTQTPRYLIKTRGQQVTLSCSPISGHRSVSWYQQTPGQGLQFLFEYFSETQRNKGNFPGRFSGRQFSNSRSEMNVSTLELGDSALYLCASSQGGEGYGYTFGSGTRLTVV.

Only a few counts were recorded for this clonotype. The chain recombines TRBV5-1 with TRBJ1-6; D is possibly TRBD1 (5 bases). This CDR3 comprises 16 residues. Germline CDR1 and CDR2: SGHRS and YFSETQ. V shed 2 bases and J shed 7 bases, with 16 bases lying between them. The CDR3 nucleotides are TGCGCCAGCAGCTTTACGGGGGTCTTAGAGAATTCACCCCTCCACTTT. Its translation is CASSFTGVLENSPLHF.

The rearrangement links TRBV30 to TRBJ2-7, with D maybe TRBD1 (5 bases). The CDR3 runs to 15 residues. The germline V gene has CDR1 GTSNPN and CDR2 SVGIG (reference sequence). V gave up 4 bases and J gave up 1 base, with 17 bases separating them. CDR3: CAWNRQGMASYEQYF. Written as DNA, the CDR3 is TGTGCCTGGAACCGCCAGGGAATGGCGTCCTACGAGCAGTACTTC.

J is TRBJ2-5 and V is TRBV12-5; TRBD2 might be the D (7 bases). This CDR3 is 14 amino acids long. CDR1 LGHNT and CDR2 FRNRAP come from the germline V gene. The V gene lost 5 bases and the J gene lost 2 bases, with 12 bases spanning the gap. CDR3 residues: CASGGEGGQETQYF. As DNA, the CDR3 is TGTGCTAGTGGTGGCGAGGGGGGGCAAGAGACCCAGTACTTC.

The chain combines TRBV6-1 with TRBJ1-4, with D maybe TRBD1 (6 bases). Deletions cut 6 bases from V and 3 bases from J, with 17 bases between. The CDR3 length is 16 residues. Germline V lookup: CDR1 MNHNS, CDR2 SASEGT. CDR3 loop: CASRSPGGQANEKLFF. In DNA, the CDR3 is TGTGCCAGCAGATCCCCCGGGGGGCAGGCTAATGAAAAACTGTTTTTT.